These 26 T cell receptor beta chains were all obtained from the same sample, sequenced in a study of blood T cell repertoires in COVID-19 (dated by TCRdb to 2020 to 2021). Receptors were amplified or captured by the immunoSEQ multiplex PCR assay. TCRdb retrieved this table from immuneACCESS and kept in-frame rearrangements only. Not all clones are present; in checked studies, unresolved V genes account for under half, and no reason is known for the remainder. The sample records about 240,000 clones, roughly four fifths of which are singletons. About 4.8% of the sample goes to the ten largest clones. The material sequenced was peripheral blood. The receptors stem from a woman aged 70-85 years with acute or convalescent COVID-19.

The CDR3 DNA is TGTGCCAGGGGGACAGGGGTTGGGGAAAAACTGTTTTTT. Protein: CARGTGVGEKLFF. This chain links TRBV5-3 with TRBJ1-4, with TRBD1 matching over 10 bases. TRBV5-3 is an open reading frame whose function is uncertain. CDR3 length equals 13 residues. V lost 8 bases, J lost 8 bases, and 6 bases stayed unmatched.

The chain combines TRBV3-1 (or the pseudogene TRBV3-2) with TRBJ2-2; 8 nucleotides match TRBD2. Germline V gene data show CDR1 as LGHDT and CDR2 as YNNKEL (reference sequence). The V segment lost 6 bases and the J segment 4 bases; nucleotides outside the gene matches: 7. The CDR3 contains 15 residues. The CDR3 loop is CASSPTGGATGELFF. The DNA of the CDR3 is TGTGCCAGCAGTCCAACCGGGGGGGCCACCGGGGAGCTGTTTTTT.

The chain carries TRBV7-2 and TRBJ1-4, with TRBD1 identical over 10 bases. The trim removed 4 bases at V and 6 bases at J, leaving 2 bases unmatched. The germline gives CDR1 SGHTA, CDR2 FQGNSA. This CDR3 has 14 residues. CDR3 sequence reads: CASSSGTGDEKLFF. Written as DNA, the CDR3 is TGTGCCAGCAGCTCCGGGACAGGGGATGAAAAACTGTTTTTT.

This clone has just one count. The chain links TRBV18 to TRBJ1-6; D is uncertain. The germline V and J ends were trimmed by 4 bases and 0 bases, with 10 bases remaining between them. The germline V gene encodes CDR1 KGHSH and CDR2 LQKENI. The CDR3 spans 16 residues. CDR3 in amino acids: CASSRGQSSYNSPLHF. CDR3 DNA sequence: TGTGCCAGCTCACGAGGGCAAAGCTCCTATAATTCACCCCTCCACTTT. The full variable domain, in which reference TRBV18 and TRBJ1-6 provide the parts outside the CDR3, is NAGVMQNPRHLVRRRGQEARLRCSPMKGHSHVYWYRQLPEEGLKFMVYLQKENIIDESGMPKERFSAEFPKEGPSILRIQQVVRGDSAAYFCASSRGQSSYNSPLHFGNGTRLTVT.

The chain combines TRBV7-2 with TRBJ2-1, with 9 nucleotides matching TRBD1. Germline trimming cut 1 base from V and 1 base from J; bases unmatched to any gene: 11. The germline gives CDR1 SGHTA, CDR2 FQGNSA. The CDR3 spans 19 residues. The CDR3 DNA reads as TGTGCCAGCAGCTTAGGGTCGAGGGACAGGGTAGAATCCTACAATGAGCAGTTCTTC. Its translation: CASSLGSRDRVESYNEQFF.

V is TRBV5-1 and J is TRBJ2-2; D may be TRBD1 (6 bases). CDR1 and CDR2 from the germline V gene are SGHRS and YFSETQ. With 4 bases removed from V and 4 bases from J, the gap between germline ends came to 17 bases. This CDR3 is built from 16 residues. In DNA form, the CDR3 reads TGCGCCAGCAGCACCACAGGGAGCGGTGGCACCGGGGAGCTGTTTTTT. It encodes CASSTTGSGGTGELFF.

V and J are TRBV15 and TRBJ1-1; D is perhaps TRBD1 (5 bases). The germline V gene encodes CDR1 LNHNV and CDR2 YYDKDF (reference sequence). Between the trimmed V and J ends, which lost 0 bases and 5 bases, there was a span of 13 bases. CDR3 length: 15 amino acids. The CDR3 region has the DNA TGTGCCACCAGCAGAGATAGGCGGGGGTTGACTGAAGCTTTCTTT. Its protein product is CATSRDRRGLTEAFF.

V and J are TRBV5-4 and TRBJ2-5, with 8 bases matching TRBD2. The CDR3 is made up of 14 amino acids. J lost 7 bases, V lost 3 bases, and 8 bases had no gene match. The germline gives CDR1 SGHNT, CDR2 YYREEE (reference sequence). CDR3 nucleotide sequence: TGTGCCAGCAGCTCCCCGGGGGGGGCGGGGACCCAGTACTTC. It is translated as CASSSPGGAGTQYF.

J is TRBJ2-5 and V is TRBV5-1; 10 bases align to TRBD1. The CDR3 loop spans 14 amino acids. The junction had 4 bases not matched to a gene; V was cut back by 3 bases and J by 5 bases. Germline-derived CDR1 and CDR2 are SGHRS and YFSETQ. CDR3 sequence (DNA): TGCGCCAGCAGCTCGACAGGGGGCTTGGAGACCCAGTACTTC. It codes for CASSSTGGLETQYF. Together with reference TRBV5-1 and TRBJ2-5, the CDR3 gives the full variable domain: KAGVTQTPRYLIKTRGQQVTLSCSPISGHRSVSWYQQTPGQGLQFLFEYFSETQRNKGNFPGRFSGRQFSNSRSEMNVSTLELGDSALYLCASSSTGGLETQYFGPGTRLLVL.

This clone was found a few times. V gene TRBV6-2 or TRBV6-3 combines with J gene TRBJ1-1; the D gene is possibly TRBD1 (6 bases). The CDR3 consists of 13 residues. CDR1 MNHEY and CDR2 SVGEGT come from the germline V gene. V was cut by 2 bases and J by 10 bases, with 14 bases left in between. The CDR3 is CASSYTPEGGAFF. The CDR3 coding sequence is TGTGCCAGCAGTTACACCCCGGAAGGGGGAGCTTTCTTT.

J is TRBJ1-1 and V is TRBV6-5; 8 nucleotides line up with TRBD1. The CDR3 totals 15 residues. Germline V CDR1 and CDR2: MNHEY, SVGAGI. The trim removed 5 bases at V and 4 bases at J, leaving 9 bases unmatched. The CDR3 protein is CASSREGQASTEAFF. In nucleotides, the CDR3 is TGTGCCAGCAGTCGAGAGGGACAGGCGAGCACTGAAGCTTTCTTT.

This clone occurred a few times. V and J are TRBV10-1 and TRBJ1-2; D is unresolved. The CDR3 runs 16 residues. V was trimmed by 6 bases and J by 5 bases, leaving 22 bases between them. CDR1 is WNHNN, CDR2 SYGVQD, per germline (reference sequence). The chain's CDR3 is CASSGAQCPLRYGYTF. Written as DNA, the CDR3 is TGCGCCAGCAGCGGAGCCCAGTGCCCCTTAAGGTATGGCTACACCTTC.

The CDR3 region is CASSPQAGGNEQFF. Written as DNA, the CDR3 is TGTGCCAGCAGCCCCCAGGCGGGGGGGAATGAGCAGTTCTTC. The chain employs TRBV3-1 (or the pseudogene TRBV3-2) and TRBJ2-1; 9 bases map to TRBD2. V lost 4 bases and J lost 7; bases outside the gene matches: 5. In germline, CDR1 is LGHDT, CDR2 YNNKEL (reference sequence). The length of the CDR3 is 14 residues.

The chain's CDR3 is CASSLIGQSSPLHF. CDR3 nucleotide sequence: TGTGCCAGCAGCTTGATAGGACAAAGCTCACCCCTCCACTTT. This rearrangement joins TRBV5-4 to TRBJ1-6; TRBD1 is a possible D gene (5 bases). The CDR3 consists of 14 residues. Trimming cost V 1 base and J 10 bases, with 12 bases left between them. In germline, CDR1 is SGHNT, CDR2 YYREEE (reference sequence).

This chain joins TRBV18 and TRBJ1-2; 7 bases line up with TRBD1. Germline trimming cut 3 bases from V and 2 bases from J; bases unmatched to any gene: 3. There are 14 residues in the CDR3. Germline loops: CDR1 KGHSH, CDR2 LQKENI. Written as DNA, the CDR3 is TGTGCCAGCTCACCTAAACAGGGGAACTATGGCTACACCTTC. It specifies CASSPKQGNYGYTF.

This chain uses TRBV18 with TRBJ2-7; 10 positions match TRBD1. The germline V gene encodes CDR1 KGHSH and CDR2 LQKENI. With V trimmed by 4 bases and J by 3 bases, 6 bases remained unmatched. The CDR3 consists of 15 residues. CDR3 loop: CASSRTGTGDYEQYF. DNA of the CDR3: TGTGCCAGCTCACGAACCGGGACAGGGGACTACGAGCAGTACTTC.

This sequence joins TRBV7-9 and TRBJ1-1, with TRBD1 identical over 7 bases. The germline CDR1 and CDR2 sequences are SEHNR and FQNEAQ (reference sequence). V lost 1 base and J lost 13; bases outside the gene matches: 6. There are 12 residues in the CDR3. CDR3 sequence reads: CASSLVRAGGFF. CDR3 DNA: TGTGCCAGCAGCTTAGTTCGGGCAGGGGGTTTCTTT.

The chain recombines TRBV6-2 or TRBV6-3 with TRBJ1-5; 7 positions agree with TRBD1. Germline-derived CDR1 and CDR2 are MNHEY and SVGEGT. With V trimmed by 5 bases and J by 1 base, 5 bases remained unmatched. The CDR3 extends over 15 amino acids. The CDR3 here is CASSRQGLSNQPQHF. For the CDR3, the DNA is TGTGCCAGCAGTCGACAGGGATTGAGCAATCAGCCCCAGCATTTT.

The rearrangement joins TRBV28 to TRBJ1-1, with D perhaps TRBD1 (6 bases). From germline, CDR1 is MDHEN and CDR2 SYDVKM. V was pared by 5 bases and J by 11 bases, with 18 bases between. This CDR3 is 13 amino acids long. The chain's CDR3 is CASSLRPDSGAFF. In DNA form, the CDR3 reads TGTGCCAGCAGTCTTAGACCGGACAGTGGGGCTTTCTTT.

The chain uses TRBV19 and TRBJ1-1, with TRBD1 identical over 8 bases. V gave up 0 bases and J gave up 0 bases; unmatched junction bases: 3. The length of the CDR3 is 16 residues. Looked up from germline, CDR1 is LNHDA and CDR2 is SQIVND (reference sequence). In DNA, the CDR3 is TGTGCCAGTAGTATAGACTTGGACAGGGTGAACACTGAAGCTTTCTTT. It encodes CASSIDLDRVNTEAFF.

J is TRBJ2-2 and V is TRBV5-1; 9 bases line up with TRBD1. The CDR3 loop spans 17 amino acids. Per the germline V gene, CDR1 is SGHRS and CDR2 is YFSETQ. Trimming took 1 base from V and 0 from J; bases not matched to a gene: 4. Here the CDR3 DNA reads TGCGCCAGCAGCTTGATGGGACAGGGCTCGAACACCGGGGAGCTGTTTTTT. Its translation: CASSLMGQGSNTGELFF.

The sample holds a few counts of this clone. The chain links TRBV27 to TRBJ2-7, with TRBD1 matching over 9 bases. The CDR3 loop spans 16 amino acids. CDR1 MNHEY and CDR2 SMNVEV come from the germline V gene (reference sequence). V lost 7 bases, J lost 5 bases, and 15 bases stayed unmatched. Here the CDR3 DNA reads TGTGCCAGCACCCCCCGAGGGACAGGGTTGGTCCACGAGCAGTACTTC. It specifies CASTPRGTGLVHEQYF.

The CDR3 loop reads CASSLGDRKEDQPQHF. The CDR3 DNA follows: TGTGCCAGCAGCTTGGGAGACAGGAAGGAGGATCAGCCCCAGCATTTT. The chain employs TRBV5-6 and TRBJ1-5; TRBD1 is a possible D gene (6 bases). The CDR3 loop spans 16 amino acids. Trimming stripped 0 bases from V and 5 bases from J, with 15 bases between. Per the germline V gene, CDR1 is SGHDT and CDR2 is YYEEEE.

V usage is TRBV4-3 and J usage is TRBJ2-1; D is possibly TRBD1 (6 bases). Trimming took 6 bases from V and 4 from J, leaving 19 bases between them. Germline values: CDR1 LGHNA, CDR2 YSLEER. The CDR3 spans 16 residues. The CDR3 here is CASRRDVRGEYNEQFF. As DNA, the CDR3 is TGCGCCAGCAGACGAGACGTCAGGGGCGAGTACAATGAGCAGTTCTTC.

The chain joins TRBV7-2 to TRBJ1-4; 8 bases agree with TRBD1. This CDR3 contains 15 residues. Germline V gene sequence: CDR1 SGHTA, CDR2 FQGNSA. V shed 5 bases and J 5 bases; nucleotides not matched to a gene: 7. The CDR3 region is CASSPTGARNEKLFF. The CDR3 bases are TGTGCCAGCAGCCCGACAGGGGCGAGAAATGAAAAACTGTTTTTT.

This chain connects TRBV5-1 to TRBJ1-1; D possibly corresponds to TRBD1 (6 bases). V was trimmed by 2 bases and J by 0 bases, leaving 11 bases between them. Germline lookup yields CDR1 SGHRS and CDR2 YFSETQ. The CDR3 length is 15 residues. CDR3 coding DNA: TGCGCCAGCAGCTTTAACAGGGACGTGAACACTGAAGCTTTCTTT. Amino acids: CASSFNRDVNTEAFF.